These T cell receptor beta chains were read from a single sample in a study of blood T cell repertoires in COVID-19. Some clones are missing from TCRdb's copy, which holds only in-frame ones; the method was immunoSEQ multiplex PCR. The sample holds under 400,000 clones, more than 75% seen once. The sequenced material came from PBMCs or T cells enriched from blood (not recorded which). The receptors originated from a man aged 35 to 55 in a cohort exposed to, infected with or recovered from COVID-19 (not recorded which). The conserved cysteine and the conserved F or W are not part of the CDR3 here.

j_call	cdr3_length	v_call	cdr3_aa
TRBJ2-2	11	TRBV2	ASSQIPGGELF
TRBJ2-7	12	TRBV11-1	ASSIGQVAYEQY
TRBJ1-4	14	TRBV2	ASSEARGSNNEKLF
TRBJ1-1	12	TRBV5-1	ACRGGDMNTEAF
TRBJ1-2	14	TRBV7-9	ASSSITGTDYYGYT
TRBJ2-7	13	TRBV5-1	ASSLEAGYLGEQY
TRBJ1-2	12	TRBV6-5	ASSYSEVPYGYT
TRBJ2-7	11	TRBV28	ASRTGFRNEQY
TRBJ1-1	12	TRBV7-9	ASSPAQGSTEAF
TRBJ1-6	14	TRBV5-1	ASSMGTSNMDSPLH
TRBJ1-1	12	TRBV10-3	AITRGSFDTEAF
TRBJ2-3	12	TRBV29-1	SVASPVRADTQY
TRBJ2-3	14	TRBV9	ASSVKLASGSDTQY
TRBJ2-7	17	TRBV30	AWSVGRLAGPFSSYEQY
TRBJ2-3	14	TRBV29-1	SVEVGRGRIRDTQY
TRBJ2-5	14	TRBV27	ASSLLGTVFGETQY
TRBJ2-2	13	TRBV27	ASSFQGRNTGELF
TRBJ2-7	11	TRBV29-1	SVDLGLPYEQY
TRBJ1-5	10	TRBV19	ASSVSRQPQH
TRBJ2-7	14	TRBV4-2	ASSQDTASGYYEQY
TRBJ2-1	9	TRBV19	ASRRAYEQF
TRBJ2-2	14	TRBV5-6	ASRKGLADKDRELF
TRBJ2-3	12	TRBV7-9	ASSKPGVPDTQY
TRBJ2-3	13	TRBV10-3	AITSAGLRTDTQY
TRBJ1-2	11	TRBV5-1	ASSFTGTGEYT
TRBJ1-1	13	TRBV27	ASSSGQARGTEAF
TRBJ2-4	10	TRBV11-2	ASGGTGDIQY
TRBJ1-1	11	TRBV11-1	ASSLQMNTEAF
TRBJ2-4	13	TRBV7-9	ASSPEAGRRNIQY
TRBJ2-3	12	TRBV28	ASSRRGITDTQY
TRBJ2-1	12	TRBV24-1	ATSDAGADNEQF
TRBJ2-2	14	TRBV7-2	ASSHRRGSSTGELF
TRBJ1-2	15	TRBV5-6	ASSSPGQGEEGYGYT
TRBJ2-1	15	TRBV11-3	ASSLSHSGSSYNEQF
TRBJ2-1	11	TRBV4-2	ASSQTSGNEQF
TRBJ2-7	14	TRBV5-1	ASSLGPSGNPYEQY
TRBJ2-1	13	TRBV11-3	ASSLNGRSLSEQF
TRBJ2-2	13	TRBV7-9	ASSLSALEGGELF
TRBJ1-2	15	TRBV19	ASSIAKMEGTRYGYT
TRBJ1-2	16	TRBV19	ASSINMRSNSASYGYT
TRBJ2-6	17	TRBV18	ASSPTAGTALSGANVLT
TRBJ2-2	13	TRBV2	ASSPRDRNTGELF
TRBJ2-3	10	TRBV7-3	ASSPNGDTQY
TRBJ1-6	11	TRBV18	ASSPDSNSPLH
TRBJ2-1	16	TRBV5-8	ASSPGVAGAPSYNEQF
TRBJ1-2	14	TRBV5-8	ASSSAGDRDFYGYT
TRBJ2-3	12	TRBV5-1	ASTGTSSTDTQY
TRBJ2-5	14	TRBV6-5	ASSYSASGRWRSQY
TRBJ1-2	11	TRBV28	ASSLRRAYGYT
TRBJ1-2	13	TRBV14	ASSQEATGSYGYT
TRBJ2-3	15	TRBV5-1	ASSLNGLAGNTDTQY
TRBJ2-1	17	TRBV27	ASSTGLAGTFSSYNEQF